The table lists the clone carrying this TCR beta chain with a few counts. What it binds is not known. After isolation, RNA underwent reverse transcription to generate cDNA as the sequencing template. Sequencing used immunoSEQ multiplex PCR; TCRdb keeps in-frame clones, though not all of them. Among about 210,000 clones, around three fifths were seen once, and the ten largest hold roughly 1.5%. The germline V gene has CDR1 SGHTA and CDR2 FQGNSA. The CDR3 extends over 15 amino acids. The ends lost 5 bases at V and 4 bases at J; junction bases unmatched: 8. This sample's treatment: oral pan-JAK inhibitor, 5-10 mg twice daily. Samples from alopecia areata patients were lesional scalp punch biopsies and peripheral blood. The sample originates from a study of CD8+ T cells in alopecia areata. About the research overall: Treated individuals took tofacitinib by mouth, 5 to 10 mg twice daily. Study results and limitations: The study found higher clonality in lesional than normal scalp, especially in alopecia totalis/universalis.

V gene TRBV7-2 combines with J gene TRBJ1-5, with 7 bases lining up with TRBD1. This sequence originates from a human donor with alopecia areata. The sample in question was CD4+ T cells sorted from blood, obtained at week 4, from a patient treated with tofacitinib. In nucleotides, the CDR3 is TGTGCCAGCAGCCCCGACAGGGAGAAAAATCAGCCCCAGCATTTT. Encoded protein: CASSPDREKNQPQHF.